What follows describes a single T cell receptor (beta chain). The antigen remains undetermined. These data originate in a study of cytomegalovirus exposure and HLA in healthy donors. In the PCR, 60 Vbeta and 13 Jbeta primers were used. The repertoire was sequenced with immunoSEQ multiplex PCR; TCRdb's copy has only in-frame clones and lacks some. The top ten clones hold around 14% of a sample with fewer than 200,000 clones, approximately 80% of them seen once. The CDR3 consists of 14 residues. Unmatched junction bases numbered 9, after V lost 9 bases and J lost 3 bases. The germline gives CDR1 MDHEN, CDR2 SYDVKM. Donors sampled were nominally healthy, though unrecorded immune exposures were likely. Findings and caveats of the study: Overall, around 160 TCR beta chains were annotated as cytomegalovirus-associated. Testing in vitro showed three CMV-associated chains specific for CMV antigens. Most TCR sequences were rare, but some public TCRs occurred in many donors.

J is TRBJ1-2 and V is TRBV28; 8 bases fit TRBD1. The receptor's source is a woman in her twenties or thirties in good health and CMV-seropositive. The sequencing sample was made of PBMCs. In nucleotides, the CDR3 is TGTGCCAGTGACAGGGGCCCCTCCGACTATGGCTACACCTTC. It encodes CASDRGPSDYGYTF.